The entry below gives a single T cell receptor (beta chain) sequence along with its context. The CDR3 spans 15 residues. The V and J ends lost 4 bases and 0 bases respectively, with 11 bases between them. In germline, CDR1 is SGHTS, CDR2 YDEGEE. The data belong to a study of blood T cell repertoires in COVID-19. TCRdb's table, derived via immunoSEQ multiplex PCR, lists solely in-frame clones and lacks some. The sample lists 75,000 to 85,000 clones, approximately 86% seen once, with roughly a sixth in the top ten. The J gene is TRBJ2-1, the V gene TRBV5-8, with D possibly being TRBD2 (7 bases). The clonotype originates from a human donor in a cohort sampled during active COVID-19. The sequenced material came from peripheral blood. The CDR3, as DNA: TGTGCCAGCAGCCCCGCGGGGGCCTCCTACAATGAGCAGTTCTTC. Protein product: CASSPAGASYNEQFF.